These 23 T cell receptor beta chains were sequenced from one sample in a study of blood T cell repertoires in COVID-19. This table comes from immunoSEQ multiplex PCR, and its TCRdb copy is limited to in-frame clones, with some not included. This sample has roughly 53,000 clones; approximately 86% occur once, and the top ten carry more than 5%. The sample consisted of peripheral blood. Source of these receptors: a man in his forties with active COVID-19.

This chain links TRBV27 with TRBJ1-2; D ambiguous. CDR1 and CDR2 (germline): MNHEY, SMNVEV (reference sequence). Trimming removed 0 bases from V and 7 bases from J, with 15 bases in between. The CDR3 totals 15 residues. CDR3 sequence: CASSLSPAGKGGYTF. DNA of the CDR3: TGTGCCAGCAGTTTATCGCCCGCCGGGAAGGGTGGCTACACCTTC.

The gene calls are TRBV11-3 and TRBJ2-3, with 7 bases lining up with TRBD2. V shed 3 bases, J shed 3 bases, and the junction held 3 bases outside the gene matches. Germline CDR1 and CDR2: SGHNT and YENEEA. The CDR3 runs 14 residues. CDR3 protein: CASSLTGLTDTQYF. The CDR3 DNA reads TGTGCCAGCAGCTTGACGGGACTAACAGATACGCAGTATTTT.

This clone came up once. The rearrangement joins TRBV4-1 to TRBJ2-7; no firm D call. Germline V gene data show CDR1 as MGHRA and CDR2 as YSYEKL. V shed 0 bases and J shed 4 bases, with 13 bases lying between them. The CDR3 totals 15 residues. The CDR3: CASSQDTGTGYEQYF. The CDR3 nucleotides are TGCGCCAGCAGCCAAGATACCGGTACGGGTTACGAGCAGTACTTC.

The chain employs TRBV7-6 and TRBJ2-7, with TRBD1 matching over 10 bases. Trimming took 1 base from V and 1 from J; bases not matched to a gene: 10. Per germline, CDR1 SGHVS and CDR2 FNYEAQ. The length of the CDR3 is 18 residues. This CDR3 is CASSLVKRTGGSSYEQYF. CDR3 coding DNA: TGTGCCAGCAGCTTAGTAAAAAGGACAGGGGGATCTTCCTACGAGCAGTACTTC.

This chain links TRBV4-1 with TRBJ2-1; 8 positions agree with TRBD2. Germline values: CDR1 MGHRA, CDR2 YSYEKL. The CDR3 totals 17 residues. V lost 0 bases to trimming and J lost 4 bases; unmatched junction nucleotides: 8. CDR3 nucleotide sequence: TGCGCCAGCAGCCAAGAACAAGCGGGAGTTAGGTACAATGAGCAGTTCTTC. This sequence encodes CASSQEQAGVRYNEQFF.

The chain joins TRBV19 to TRBJ2-3; maybe TRBD2 (7 bases). The CDR3 length is 16 residues. With 5 bases removed from V and 0 bases from J, the gap between germline ends came to 15 bases. From germline, CDR1 is LNHDA and CDR2 SQIVND (reference sequence). The CDR3 DNA reads TGTGCCAGTAGTCAGCAGGGGAGGGTCAGCACAGATACGCAGTATTTT. As protein: CASSQQGRVSTDTQYF. The variable domain in full, with the rest retrieved from reference TRBV19 and TRBJ2-3, is DGGITQSPKYLFRKEGQNVTLSCEQNLNHDAMYWYRQDPGQGLRLIYYSQIVNDFQKGDIAEGYSVSREKKESFPLTVTSAQKNPTAFYLCASSQQGRVSTDTQYFGPGTRLTVL.

The rearrangement links TRBV27 to TRBJ2-7, with 10 bases lining up with TRBD1. The CDR3 runs to 15 residues. The junction had 0 bases not matched to a gene; V was cut back by 0 bases and J by 1 base. Germline values: CDR1 MNHEY, CDR2 SMNVEV (reference sequence). CDR3 in DNA: TGTGCCAGCAGTTTATCGGGACAGGGGTCCTACGAGCAGTACTTC. This translates into CASSLSGQGSYEQYF.

The chain links TRBV7-2 to TRBJ2-2; D might be TRBD1 (5 bases). Trimming stripped 2 bases from V and 7 bases from J, with 11 bases between. Germline V gives CDR1 SGHTA, CDR2 FQGNSA. The CDR3 contains 14 residues. The CDR3 region is CASSLNRMDGELFF. CDR3 coding DNA: TGTGCCAGCAGCTTAAACAGGATGGACGGGGAGCTGTTTTTT.

The V and J genes are TRBV9 and TRBJ2-3; D remains ambiguous. The CDR3 has 14 amino acids. Germline V lookup: CDR1 SGDLS, CDR2 YYNGEE. V was cut by 0 bases and J by 2 bases, with 7 bases left in between. The CDR3 region has the DNA TGTGCCAGCAGCGTAGCCCAGATCACAGATACGCAGTATTTT. It codes for CASSVAQITDTQYF.

In its sample, this clone was seen a few times. The V call is TRBV7-2, the J call TRBJ2-1; possibly TRBD1 for D (6 bases). The CDR3 is made up of 15 amino acids. From germline, CDR1 is SGHTA and CDR2 FQGNSA. Trimming shortened V by 4 bases and J by 4 bases, and 14 bases separated the two germline ends. The CDR3, as DNA: TGTGCCAGCAGCTCCCAGGGGTTGGGGTACAATGAGCAGTTCTTC. This codes for CASSSQGLGYNEQFF.

The chain has TRBV15 and TRBJ1-2, with D possibly TRBD1 on 6 matching bases. The CDR3 totals 13 residues. V was cut by 1 base and J by 3 bases, with 6 bases left in between. Germline V gives CDR1 LNHNV, CDR2 YYDKDF (reference sequence). The CDR3 loop is CATSRAGDYGYTF. The CDR3 nucleotides read TGTGCCACCAGCAGAGCAGGGGACTATGGCTACACCTTC.

The chain combines TRBV2 with TRBJ1-1, with D perhaps matching TRBD1 (6 bases). Trimming removed 1 base from V and 1 base from J, with 7 bases in between. The V gene's germline CDR1 is SNHLY and CDR2 FYNNEI. CDR3 length equals 14 residues. This CDR3 is CASSEDRANTEAFF. In DNA, the CDR3 is TGTGCCAGCAGTGAAGACAGGGCGAACACTGAAGCTTTCTTT. Full variable domain (missing parts from reference TRBV2 and TRBJ1-1): EPEVTQTPSHQVTQMGQEVILRCVPISNHLYFYWYRQILGQKVEFLVSFYNNEISEKSEIFDDQFSVERPDGSNFTLKIRSTKLEDSAMYFCASSEDRANTEAFFGQGTRLTVV.

The rearrangement links TRBV19 to TRBJ2-1, with a tentative D call TRBD1 (6 bases). V gave up 9 bases and J gave up 3 bases, with 15 bases separating them. This CDR3 is 14 amino acids long. Germline-derived CDR1 and CDR2 are LNHDA and SQIVND (reference sequence). The CDR3 DNA follows: TGTGCCAGCCGTCGACAGGTTGGCTACAATGAGCAGTTCTTC. Residues: CASRRQVGYNEQFF.

This clone has a single count. This chain connects TRBV3-1 (or the pseudogene TRBV3-2) to TRBJ2-1, with a possible D match to TRBD1 (5 bases). The V end lost 4 bases, the J end lost 8 bases, and 12 bases lay between the germline ends. CDR1 LGHDT and CDR2 YNNKEL come from the germline V gene (reference sequence). This CDR3 region has 13 residues. Written as DNA, the CDR3 is TGTGCCAGCAGCCGCCAGGGTAACGATGAGCAGTTCTTC. Translating it yields CASSRQGNDEQFF.

The chain combines TRBV19 with TRBJ1-2, with TRBD1 as a possible D gene (5 bases). The CDR3 sequence is 12 residues long. Trimming removed 5 bases from V and 8 bases from J, with 12 bases in between. Per germline, CDR1 LNHDA and CDR2 SQIVND (reference sequence). CDR3 sequence reads: CASSYRQRGYTF. Here the CDR3 DNA reads TGTGCCAGTAGTTACCGACAGAGGGGCTACACCTTC.

The chain recombines TRBV7-3 with TRBJ2-3, with a tentative D call TRBD2 (6 bases). This CDR3 contains 15 residues. Trimming stripped 2 bases from V and 0 bases from J, with 9 bases between. The germline V gene has CDR1 SGHTA and CDR2 FQGTGA. The CDR3: CASSLEGLSTDTQYF. CDR3 nucleotides: TGTGCCAGCAGCTTAGAAGGACTAAGCACAGATACGCAGTATTTT.

This chain connects TRBV6-1 to TRBJ1-1, with unresolved D. This CDR3 has 14 residues. V dropped 4 bases and J dropped 1 base, with 10 bases sitting between them. In germline, CDR1 is MNHNS, CDR2 SASEGT. For the CDR3, the DNA is TGTGCCAGCAGTGTAGCACGGGGGAACACTGAAGCTTTCTTT. This sequence encodes CASSVARGNTEAFF.

This chain joins TRBV15 and TRBJ1-2, with D possibly being TRBD1 (5 bases). The length of the CDR3 is 14 residues. Germline-derived CDR1 and CDR2 are LNHNV and YYDKDF (reference sequence). V gave up 0 bases and J gave up 6 bases, with 11 bases separating them. The CDR3 loop is CATSRDFTGNGYTF. In nucleotides, the CDR3 is TGTGCCACCAGCAGAGATTTCACAGGCAATGGCTACACCTTC. The whole variable domain, filled in from reference TRBV15 and TRBJ1-2, reads DAMVIQNPRYQVTQFGKPVTLSCSQTLNHNVMYWYQQKSSQAPKLLFHYYDKDFNNEADTPDNFQSRRPNTSFCFLDIRSPGLGDTAMYLCATSRDFTGNGYTFGSGTRLTVV.

This chain uses TRBV5-1 with TRBJ1-2, with 7 nucleotides matching TRBD1. Germline-derived CDR1 and CDR2 are SGHRS and YFSETQ. The CDR3 is made up of 16 amino acids. V trimming: 0 bases; J trimming: 0 bases; junction bases outside the gene matches: 5. CDR3: CASSLGDSEANYGYTF. In nucleotides, the CDR3 is TGCGCCAGCAGCTTGGGGGACAGCGAGGCTAACTATGGCTACACCTTC.

The chain is built from TRBV5-1 and TRBJ1-1; tentative D call: TRBD1 (6 bases). The CDR3 runs 17 residues. The V end lost 4 bases, the J end lost 4 bases, and 23 bases lay between the germline ends. Per the germline V gene, CDR1 is SGHRS and CDR2 is YFSETQ. The CDR3 DNA is TGCGCCAGCAGCCCGCTCGGTGGGGGGGCGATGGGCACTGAAGCTTTCTTT. This translates into CASSPLGGGAMGTEAFF.

V usage is TRBV15 and J usage is TRBJ2-5, with D perhaps matching TRBD2 (6 bases). V was shortened by 2 bases and J by 2 bases, with 9 bases between the two germline ends. This CDR3 has 14 amino acids. Per the germline V gene, CDR1 is LNHNV and CDR2 is YYDKDF (reference sequence). The CDR3 nucleotides are TGTGCCACCAGCAGATTGGGGGGTCAAGAGACCCAGTACTTC. Its translation is CATSRLGGQETQYF.

This chain links TRBV3-1 (or the pseudogene TRBV3-2) with TRBJ2-1; 11 bases match TRBD2. Trimming at V came to 1 base and at J to 2 bases, leaving 1 base not matched to a gene. Germline-derived CDR1 and CDR2 are LGHDT and YNNKEL (reference sequence). CDR3 size: 16 residues. The CDR3 sequence: CASSQVAGGPYNEQFF. CDR3 nucleotides: TGTGCCAGCAGCCAAGTAGCGGGAGGGCCCTACAATGAGCAGTTCTTC.

V is TRBV6-5 and J is TRBJ2-3; D remains unclear. V gave up 5 bases and J gave up 2 bases, with 14 bases separating them. Germline values: CDR1 MNHEY, CDR2 SVGAGI. The CDR3 runs to 15 residues. The CDR3 coding sequence is TGTGCCAGCAGTATTGCCTCGAGAATCACAGATACGCAGTATTTT. Protein: CASSIASRITDTQYF.